Below, one T cell receptor (beta chain) is given with its context. Its cognate antigen is unknown. TCRdb recomputed calls from the 5' RACE reads with MiXCR, one row per CDR3 protein. Found here are some 350,000 distinct CDR3 sequences, about 15% of them singletons; the top ten hold around 1%. The data were obtained in a study of CD8 T cells in ankylosing spondylitis. Findings and limits, study-wide: According to the report, clones linked to the disease were significantly enriched in matched synovial fluid samples taken from ankylosing spondylitis patients.

Source material: blood, either unsorted or a sorted T cell fraction (not recorded which). The clonotype was recovered from a male donor with ankylosing spondylitis or in good health (not recorded which).

DNA for the CDR3: TGCAGCGTTGCATGGGGTGGGACTGAAGCTTTCTTT. It translates to CSVAWGGTEAFF. The rearrangement links TRBV29-1 to TRBJ1-1; D call uncertain. The CDR3 is 12 amino acids. Germline CDR1 and CDR2: SQVTM and ANQGSEA. V dropped 4 bases and J dropped 5 bases, with 11 bases sitting between them.